This T cell receptor (beta chain) was profiled in a study of blood T cell repertoires in COVID-19. J gave up 7 bases and V 6 bases, and 12 bases lay outside the gene matches. Germline CDR1 and CDR2: ENHRY and SYGVKD. The CDR3 runs to 16 residues. Authors' data handling: Amplifying reference gene primers gave estimates of nucleated cell counts. Data came from immunoSEQ multiplex PCR; TCRdb stores just in-frame clones and leaves some out. Clonal size and the V and J genes are those of that table, whereas D and trimming came from the DNA. The sample shows roughly 120,000 clones, less than 85% of them seen only once.

Sequenced: peripheral blood. The chain has TRBV10-3 and TRBJ1-6; 7 bases map to TRBD1. This receptor was obtained from a man in his forties or fifties with acute or convalescent COVID-19. CDR3 residues: CAIRDTGTARNSPLHF. The CDR3 bases are TGTGCCATCAGGGACACTGGGACAGCAAGAAATTCACCCCTCCACTTT.